Included here is one T cell receptor (beta chain) sequence, with context. Its antigen is as yet unknown. Amplification targeted TCR beta CDR3 regions from RNA transcripts. The primer set for the first-round RT-PCR of the TCR CDR3 was HTBI. TCRdb re-called the multiplex PCR reads with MiXCR, one entry per CDR3 protein. Among about 590,000 distinct CDR3 sequences listed, around 14% were seen once. This sample is drawn from a study of T cells in Graves' hyperthyroidism and ophthalmopathy. Diagnoses rested on clinical symptoms, serum thyroxine and TRAb, thyroid ultrasound and orbital computed tomography. Fresh peripheral blood, more than 9 ml, yielded the PBMCs. Germline lookup yields CDR1 SGHKS and CDR2 YYEKEE (reference sequence). CDR3 length: 15 residues. Trimming removed 4 bases at V and 5 bases at J, with 18 bases between. The study's findings and limits: Blood also held most thyroid clonotypes expanded beyond 0.001. Separation of ophthalmopathy from stable hyperthyroidism was achieved by a 13 V-J model.

This chain joins TRBV5-5 and TRBJ1-2, with D perhaps matching TRBD1 (6 bases). Sequencing was performed on blood. The clonotype was recovered from a woman younger than 30 with Graves' ophthalmopathy. For the CDR3, the DNA is TGTGCCAGCAGCAGCCCTGGATCAGGACAGTATGGCTACACCTTC. Its translation is CASSSPGSGQYGYTF. Complete variable domain (other parts from reference TRBV5-5 and TRBJ1-2): DAGVTQSPTHLIKTRGQQVTLRCSPISGHKSVSWYQQVLGQGPQFIFQYYEKEERGRGNFPDRFSARQFPNYSSELNVNALLLGDSALYLCASSSPGSGQYGYTFGSGTRLTVV.